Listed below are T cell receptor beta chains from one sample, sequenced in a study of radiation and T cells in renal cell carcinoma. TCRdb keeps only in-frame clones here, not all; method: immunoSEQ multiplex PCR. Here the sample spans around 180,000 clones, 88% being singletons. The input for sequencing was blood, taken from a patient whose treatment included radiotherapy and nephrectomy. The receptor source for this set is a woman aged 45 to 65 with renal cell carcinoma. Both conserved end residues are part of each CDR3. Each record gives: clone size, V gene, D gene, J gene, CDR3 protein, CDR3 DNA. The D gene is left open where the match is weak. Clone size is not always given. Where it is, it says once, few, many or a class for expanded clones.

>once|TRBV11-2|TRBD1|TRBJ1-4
CASSLSSGDSVKKLFF
TGTGCCAGCAGCTTGAGTTCCGGGGACAGCGTGAAAAAACTGTTTTTT
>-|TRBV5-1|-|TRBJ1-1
CASSLNVARQGDTEAFF
TGCGCCAGCAGCCTGAACGTCGCGCGGCAAGGGGACACTGAAGCTTTCTTT
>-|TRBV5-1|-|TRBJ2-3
CASSLAELGTQYF
TGCGCCAGCAGCTTGGCAGAGTTGGGGACGCAGTATTTT
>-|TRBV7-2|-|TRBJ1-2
CASSRGQTYGYTF
TGTGCCAGCAGCCGAGGACAGACCTATGGCTACACCTTC
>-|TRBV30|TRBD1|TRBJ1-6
CAWSVQVRGRGSPLHF
TGTGCCTGGAGTGTACAGGTCAGGGGGCGCGGTTCACCCCTCCACTTT
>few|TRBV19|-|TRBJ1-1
CASSPNTEAFF
TGTGCCAGTAGCCCGAACACTGAAGCTTTCTTT
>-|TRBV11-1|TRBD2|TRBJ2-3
CASSLATSGVTDTQYF
TGTGCCAGCAGCTTAGCGACTAGCGGGGTGACAGATACGCAGTATTTT
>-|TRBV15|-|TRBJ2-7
CATSRGRLYYEQYF
TGTGCCACCAGCAGGGGACGGCTCTACTACGAGCAGTACTTC
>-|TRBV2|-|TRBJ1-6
CASVRESSYNSPLHF
TGTGCCAGCGTCAGGGAAAGCTCCTATAATTCACCCCTCCACTTT
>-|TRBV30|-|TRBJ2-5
CAYGPGETQYF
TGTGCCTACGGGCCTGGGGAGACCCAGTACTTC
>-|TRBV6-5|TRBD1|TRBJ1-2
CASSRGQGDGYTF
TGTGCCAGCAGTAGGGGACAGGGAGATGGCTACACCTTC
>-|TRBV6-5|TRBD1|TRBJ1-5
CASSSRQGHQPQHF
TGTGCCAGCAGTTCCCGACAGGGTCATCAGCCCCAGCATTTT
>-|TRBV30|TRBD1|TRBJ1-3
CAWSLTGTGVRLRGNTIYF
TGTGCCTGGAGTCTAACCGGGACAGGGGTCAGGTTGCGAGGAAACACCATATATTTT